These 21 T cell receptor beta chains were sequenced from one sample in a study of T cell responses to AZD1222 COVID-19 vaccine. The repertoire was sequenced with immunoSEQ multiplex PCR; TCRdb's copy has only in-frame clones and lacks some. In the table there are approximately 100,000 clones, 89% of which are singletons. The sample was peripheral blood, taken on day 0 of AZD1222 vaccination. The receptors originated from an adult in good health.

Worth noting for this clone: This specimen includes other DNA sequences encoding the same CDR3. CDR3 DNA: TGTGCCAGCAGCTTAGATCATGGAACTGAAGCTTTCTTT. It yields the protein CASSLDHGTEAFF. This chain joins TRBV11-2 and TRBJ1-1; no reliable D call. The CDR3 is made up of 13 amino acids. Trimming removed 0 bases from V and 5 bases from J, with 7 bases in between. Germline loops: CDR1 SGHAT, CDR2 FQNNGV.

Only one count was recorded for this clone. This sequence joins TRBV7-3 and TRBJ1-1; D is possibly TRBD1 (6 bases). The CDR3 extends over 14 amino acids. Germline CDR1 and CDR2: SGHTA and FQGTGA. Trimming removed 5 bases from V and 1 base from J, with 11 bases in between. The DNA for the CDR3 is TGTGCCAGCAGCAGGGGGGCCGAGAACACTGAAGCTTTCTTT. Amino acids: CASSRGAENTEAFF.

The CDR3 loop is CASRVNTEAFF. The CDR3 DNA is TGTGCCAGCAGAGTTAACACTGAAGCTTTCTTT. V usage is TRBV12-3 or TRBV12-4 and J usage is TRBJ1-1; D gene unclear. The CDR3 runs to 11 residues. V was clipped by 6 bases and J by 2 bases, with 4 bases between them.

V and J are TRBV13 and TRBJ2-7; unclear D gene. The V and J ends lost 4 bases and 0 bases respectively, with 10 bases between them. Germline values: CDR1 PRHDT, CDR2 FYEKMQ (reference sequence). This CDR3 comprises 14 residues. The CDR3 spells CASSSDTDSYEQYF. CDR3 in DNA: TGTGCCAGCAGCTCCGACACGGACTCCTACGAGCAGTACTTC. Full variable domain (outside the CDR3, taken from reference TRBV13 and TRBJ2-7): AAGVIQSPRHLIKEKRETATLKCYPIPRHDTVYWYQQGPGQDPQFLISFYEKMQSDKGSIPDRFSAQQFSDYHSELNMSSLELGDSALYFCASSSDTDSYEQYFGPGTRLTVT.

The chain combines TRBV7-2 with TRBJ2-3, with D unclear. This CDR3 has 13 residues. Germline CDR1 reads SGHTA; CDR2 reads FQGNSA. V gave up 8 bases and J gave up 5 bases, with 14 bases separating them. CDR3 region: CASLGSPIDTQYF. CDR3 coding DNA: TGTGCCAGCCTAGGTAGCCCCATAGATACGCAGTATTTT.

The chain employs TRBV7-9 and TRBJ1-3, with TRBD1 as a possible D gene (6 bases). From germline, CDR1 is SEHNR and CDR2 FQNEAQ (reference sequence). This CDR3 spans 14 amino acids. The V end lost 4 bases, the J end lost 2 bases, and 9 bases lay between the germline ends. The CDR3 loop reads CASSSGTTGNTIYF. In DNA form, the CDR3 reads TGTGCCAGCAGCTCGGGGACAACTGGAAACACCATATATTTT.

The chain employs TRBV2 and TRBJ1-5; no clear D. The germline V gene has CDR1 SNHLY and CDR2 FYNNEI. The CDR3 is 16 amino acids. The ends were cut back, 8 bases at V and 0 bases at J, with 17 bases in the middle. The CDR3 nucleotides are TGTGCCAGCCGTATCCCGACGGGGAATAGCAATCAGCCCCAGCATTTT. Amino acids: CASRIPTGNSNQPQHF.

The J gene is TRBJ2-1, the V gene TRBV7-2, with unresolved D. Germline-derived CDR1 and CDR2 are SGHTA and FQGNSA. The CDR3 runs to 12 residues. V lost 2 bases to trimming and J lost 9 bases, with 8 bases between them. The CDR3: CASSLPATEQFF. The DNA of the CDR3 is TGTGCCAGCAGCTTACCAGCGACTGAGCAGTTCTTC. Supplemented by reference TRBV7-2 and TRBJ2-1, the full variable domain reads GAGVSQSPSNKVTEKGKDVELRCDPISGHTALYWYRQSLGQGLEFLIYFQGNSAPDKSGLPSDRFSAERTGGSVSTLTIQRTQQEDSAVYLCASSLPATEQFFGPGTRLTVL.

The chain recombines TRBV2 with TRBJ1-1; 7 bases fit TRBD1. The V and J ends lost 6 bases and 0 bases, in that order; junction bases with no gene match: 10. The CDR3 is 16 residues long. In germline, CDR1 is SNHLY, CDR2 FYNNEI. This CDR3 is CASRVRDSHVNTEAFF. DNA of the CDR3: TGTGCCAGCAGGGTACGGGACAGCCATGTGAACACTGAAGCTTTCTTT.

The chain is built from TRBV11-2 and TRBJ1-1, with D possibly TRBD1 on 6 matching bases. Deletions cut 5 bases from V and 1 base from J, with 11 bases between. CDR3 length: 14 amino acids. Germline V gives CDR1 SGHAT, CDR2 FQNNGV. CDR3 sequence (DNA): TGTGCCAGCAGCACAGGGACCGAGAACACTGAAGCTTTCTTT. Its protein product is CASSTGTENTEAFF.

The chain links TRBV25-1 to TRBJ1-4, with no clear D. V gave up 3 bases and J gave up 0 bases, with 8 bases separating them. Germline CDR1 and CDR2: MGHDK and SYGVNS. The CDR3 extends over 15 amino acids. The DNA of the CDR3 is TGTGCCAGCAGTGATCCCGGGTCAACTAATGAAAAACTGTTTTTT. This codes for CASSDPGSTNEKLFF. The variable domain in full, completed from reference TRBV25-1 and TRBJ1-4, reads EADIYQTPRYLVIGTGKKITLECSQTMGHDKMYWYQQDPGMELHLIHYSYGVNSTEKGDLSSESTVSRIRTEHFPLTLESARPSHTSQYLCASSDPGSTNEKLFFGSGTQLSVL.

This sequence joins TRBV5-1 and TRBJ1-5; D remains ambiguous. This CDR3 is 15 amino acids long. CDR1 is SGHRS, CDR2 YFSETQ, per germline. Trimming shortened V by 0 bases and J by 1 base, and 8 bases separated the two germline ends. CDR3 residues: CASSLADPSNQPQHF. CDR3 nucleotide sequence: TGCGCCAGCAGCTTGGCTGACCCCAGCAATCAGCCCCAGCATTTT.

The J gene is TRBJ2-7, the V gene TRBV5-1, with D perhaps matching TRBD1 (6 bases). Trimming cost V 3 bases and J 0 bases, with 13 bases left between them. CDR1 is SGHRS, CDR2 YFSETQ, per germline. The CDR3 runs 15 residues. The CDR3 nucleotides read TGCGCCAGCAGCTGGGACACGGGCCGCTCCTACGAGCAGTACTTC. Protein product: CASSWDTGRSYEQYF.

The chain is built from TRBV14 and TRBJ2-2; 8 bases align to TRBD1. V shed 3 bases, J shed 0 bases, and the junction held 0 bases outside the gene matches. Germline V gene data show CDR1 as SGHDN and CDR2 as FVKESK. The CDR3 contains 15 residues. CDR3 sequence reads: CASSQTGANTGELFF. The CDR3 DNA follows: TGTGCCAGCAGCCAGACAGGGGCGAACACCGGGGAGCTGTTTTTT. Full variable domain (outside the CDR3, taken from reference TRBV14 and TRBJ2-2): EAGVTQFPSHSVIEKGQTVTLRCDPISGHDNLYWYRRVMGKEIKFLLHFVKESKQDESGMPNNRFLAERTGGTYSTLKVQPAELEDSGVYFCASSQTGANTGELFFGEGSRLTVL.

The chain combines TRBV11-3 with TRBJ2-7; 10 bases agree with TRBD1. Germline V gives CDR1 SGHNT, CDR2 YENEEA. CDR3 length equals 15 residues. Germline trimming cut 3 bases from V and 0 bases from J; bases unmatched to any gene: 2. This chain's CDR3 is CASSFRDRGSYEQYF. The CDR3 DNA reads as TGTGCCAGCAGCTTCCGGGACAGGGGCTCCTACGAGCAGTACTTC.

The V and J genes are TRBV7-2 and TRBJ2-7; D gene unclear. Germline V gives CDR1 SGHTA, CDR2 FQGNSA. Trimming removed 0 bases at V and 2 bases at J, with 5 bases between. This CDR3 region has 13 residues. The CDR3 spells CASSLAKAYEQYF. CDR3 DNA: TGTGCCAGCAGCTTAGCCAAAGCCTACGAGCAGTACTTC.

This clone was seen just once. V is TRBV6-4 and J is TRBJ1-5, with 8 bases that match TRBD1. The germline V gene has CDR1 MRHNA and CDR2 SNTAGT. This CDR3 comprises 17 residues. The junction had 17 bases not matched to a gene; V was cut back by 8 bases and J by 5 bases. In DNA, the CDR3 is TGTGCCAGCGTGACAGGGGATTCCGTCAAGCCCCATCAGCCCCAGCATTTT. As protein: CASVTGDSVKPHQPQHF.

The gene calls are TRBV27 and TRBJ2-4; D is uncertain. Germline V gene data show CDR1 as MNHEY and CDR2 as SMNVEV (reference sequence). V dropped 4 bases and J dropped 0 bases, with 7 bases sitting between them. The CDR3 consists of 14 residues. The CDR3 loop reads CASSSPLAKNIQYF. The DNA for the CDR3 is TGTGCCAGCAGTTCTCCTCTAGCCAAAAACATTCAGTACTTC.

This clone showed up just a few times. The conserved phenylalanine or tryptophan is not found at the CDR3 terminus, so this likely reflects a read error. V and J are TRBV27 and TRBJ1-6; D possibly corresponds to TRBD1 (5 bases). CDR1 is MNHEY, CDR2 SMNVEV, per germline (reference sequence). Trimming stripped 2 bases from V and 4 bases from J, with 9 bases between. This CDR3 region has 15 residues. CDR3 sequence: CASSLGTAYNSPLHL. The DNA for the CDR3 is TGTGCCAGCAGTTTAGGGACGGCTTATAATTCACCCCTCCACCTT.

CDR3 DNA sequence: TGTGCCAGCAGCTTAGGACGGGGGGATACGCAGTATTTT. It codes for CASSLGRGDTQYF. The chain links TRBV11-2 to TRBJ2-3; a possible D gene is TRBD2 (6 bases). V shed 1 base and J shed 6 bases, with 8 bases lying between them. CDR1 and CDR2 (germline): SGHAT, FQNNGV. This CDR3 comprises 13 residues. Drawing the rest from reference TRBV11-2 and TRBJ2-3, the complete variable domain is EAGVAQSPRYKIIEKRQSVAFWCNPISGHATLYWYQQILGQGPKLLIQFQNNGVVDDSQLPKDRFSAERLKGVDSTLKIQPAKLEDSAVYLCASSLGRGDTQYFGPGTRLTVL.

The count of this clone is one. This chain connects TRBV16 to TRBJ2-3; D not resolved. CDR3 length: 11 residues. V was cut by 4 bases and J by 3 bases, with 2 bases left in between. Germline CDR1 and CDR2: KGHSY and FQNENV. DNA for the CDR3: TGTGCCAGCAGCCGAACAGATACGCAGTATTTT. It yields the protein CASSRTDTQYF.